This TCR beta chain was captured in a study of Tregs in tolerant kidney transplant recipients. The CDR3 has 15 amino acids. The V gene's germline CDR1 is SGHAT and CDR2 FQNNGV. J lost 5 bases, V lost 0 bases, and 2 bases had no gene match. About this clone itself: The antigen remains unidentified. The missing CDR3 end, 3 residues past where the read stops, is filled in from the germline J gene.

Here immunoSEQ multiplex PCR was the method, and the copy in TCRdb shows in-frame clones only, minus some. The sample has fewer than 55,000 clones, and its top ten clones hold 0.8% to 1%. Study-wide results and caveats: The most relevant donor-specific Treg TCRbeta repertoire apparently came from expansion with activated donor B cells.

Specimen: CD4+ T cells from blood, collected before the transplant. The source of this sequence is a human donor who received a combined kidney and bone marrow transplant. The chain has TRBV11-2 and TRBJ2-2, with 8 nucleotides matching TRBD2. The chain's CDR3 is CASSLDRGGTGELFF. The part of the CDR3 DNA that was read is TGTGCCAGCAGCTTAGATCGGGGGGGTACCGGGGAG.